This entry concerns a single T cell receptor (beta chain). The specificity of this receptor is unknown. Base qualities are missing; no much larger clone stands one base away. V is trimmed back by 7 bases and J by 3 bases, and the junction contains 6 bases that no gene match accounts for. There are 13 amino acids in the CDR3, from cysteine to phenylalanine inclusive. Only the CDR3 portion is preserved as DNA: 39 bases, with reading frame beginning at the first base. CDR1 is given as WNHNN and CDR2 as SYGVQD, both from the germline V gene (reference sequence). The donors were included in the validation cohort of approximately 120 subjects, a group kept apart from the 666-subject first cohort. These data belong to a study of cytomegalovirus exposure and HLA in healthy donors (dated by TCRdb to the late 2010s). For the wider study: The 700 or so repertoires of the first cohort and the roughly 120 validation repertoires were produced on the same platform, according to a later analysis. The study aimed to test whether signatures of past pathogen exposure could be identified by cataloging public T cell receptors. A separate validation cohort of 100 to 150 different subjects was used in addition to the roughly 670-subject first cohort. To predict cytomegalovirus infection status, the study combined high-throughput TCR immunosequencing, statistical association of individual TCRs with disease status, and machine learning.

The method was the immunoSEQ multiplex PCR assay. For the original study's pipeline: A statistical classification framework was developed to diagnose cytomegalovirus status using the catalog of TCR beta chain sequences. Drawn from immuneACCESS, this table holds only the in-frame rearrangements with V and J called that TCRdb kept. Clones are partly lost; checked studies trace under half to an unresolved V gene and leave the rest unexplained. That table is the source of V, J and clone size, and D and trimming were worked out from the DNA. In this sample the table shows 150,000 to 200,000 clones, 84% of which occur a single time. The ten biggest clones cover more than 6.5% of the sample. Paper-wide results and their limitations: Most TCR sequences were seen in very few donors, while some public TCRs were found in many individuals. A later analysis had no HLA typing for the validation cohort, so co-occurrence there was scored across all 110 or so repertoires. The authors suggested that the approach could potentially be extended to other disease states and immunological phenotypes. Cytomegalovirus status was reported to be diagnosed by the classifier with high specificity and sensitivity in both the original and validation cohorts. Of the cluster scores, roughly 95% were above 0 in a later analysis, which found that TCRs clustered in the first cohort also tended to co-occur in the approximately 130 validation repertoires. The study gave a list of some 150 TCR beta chains associated with cytomegalovirus. A few of the identified cytomegalovirus-associated TCR beta chains were confirmed in vitro to be specific for cytomegalovirus antigens.

Recombination connected TRBV10-1 to TRBJ2-7, and TRBD1 aligns with 7 junction nucleotides. The receptor's source is a man aged 18 to 29 in good health and CMV-seropositive. The sequenced material came from PBMCs. The DNA sequence is given as TGCGCCAGCACCCCTCAGGGGGTCTACGAGCAGTACTTC. It specifies CASTPQGVYEQYF.